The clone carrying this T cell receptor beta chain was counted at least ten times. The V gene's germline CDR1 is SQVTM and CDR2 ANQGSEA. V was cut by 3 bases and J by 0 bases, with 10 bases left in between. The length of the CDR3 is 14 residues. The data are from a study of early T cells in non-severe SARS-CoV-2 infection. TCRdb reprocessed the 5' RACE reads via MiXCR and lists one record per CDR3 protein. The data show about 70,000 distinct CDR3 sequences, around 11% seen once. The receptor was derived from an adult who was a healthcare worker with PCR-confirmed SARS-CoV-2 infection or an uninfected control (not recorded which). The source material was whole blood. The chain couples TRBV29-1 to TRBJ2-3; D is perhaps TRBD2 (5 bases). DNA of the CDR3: TGCAGCGTTGACGGCAGCGGTAGCACAGATACGCAGTATTTT. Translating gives CSVDGSGSTDTQYF.